The present T cell receptor (beta chain) was sequenced within a study of post-analysis software for immune sequencing data. General observations from the study: Compared with controls, patients had more of about 5 TRBV segments, including TRBV5-6, TRBV5-1 and TRBV20-1.

Trimming cost V 4 bases and J 2 bases, with 7 bases left between them. CDR3 length equals 13 residues. Germline V gene lookup returns CDR1 KGHDR and CDR2 SFDVKD. On this clonotype: Its specificity is not known.

Sequencing libraries made from TCR beta cDNA carried unique molecular identifiers. TCRdb itself ran the PCR reads through MiXCR, one entry per CDR3 protein. The sample shows a few hundred thousand distinct CDR3 sequences, roughly 34% of them seen only once. The sample comprised blood. This TCR was recovered from a girl under 18 with multiple sclerosis. The genes are TRBV24-1 and TRBJ2-5, with no clear D. The CDR3 is CATSEGPQETQYF. CDR3 DNA sequence: TGTGCCACCAGTGAAGGACCTCAAGAGACCCAGTACTTC.